One sample yielded the 20 T cell receptor beta chains listed below, sequenced in a study of blood T cell repertoires in COVID-19. Using immunoSEQ multiplex PCR, the repertoire was profiled, and TCRdb retains in-frame clones only, with some absent. This sample yields roughly 180,000 clones, of which roughly 80% are seen a single time; roughly 11% belongs to the top ten. The sample comprised PBMCs or T cells enriched from blood (not recorded which). These receptor sequences come from a man aged 50 to 59 who had recovered from COVID-19.

V and J are TRBV6-2 or TRBV6-3 and TRBJ2-7; TRBD2 is a possible D gene (7 bases). The CDR3 sequence is 14 residues long. V lost 0 bases and J lost 9, with 15 bases in between. CDR1 is MNHEY and CDR2 is SVGEGT in the germline V gene. CDR3 sequence: CASSYSPGGAPQYF. The CDR3 DNA reads TGTGCCAGCAGTTACTCTCCGGGGGGCGCGCCGCAGTACTTC.

The gene calls are TRBV6-5 and TRBJ1-4, with D possibly being TRBD1 (6 bases). Trimming stripped 3 bases from V and 1 base from J, with 9 bases between. The CDR3 runs 15 residues. CDR1 MNHEY and CDR2 SVGAGI come from the germline V gene. The CDR3 coding sequence is TGTGCCAGCAGTTATACGACAGGAACTAATGAAAAACTGTTTTTT. This encodes CASSYTTGTNEKLFF.

V is TRBV5-5 and J is TRBJ2-7, with 7 bases aligning to TRBD1. The CDR3 has 16 amino acids. V lost 4 bases, J lost 1 base, and 11 bases stayed unmatched. The germline V gene encodes CDR1 SGHKS and CDR2 YYEKEE (reference sequence). CDR3 region: CASSLSRQGASYEQYF. As DNA, the CDR3 is TGTGCCAGCAGCCTCTCGAGACAGGGCGCATCCTACGAGCAGTACTTC.

J is TRBJ2-1 and V is TRBV2; 7 bases are shared with TRBD2. Germline V gene sequence: CDR1 SNHLY, CDR2 FYNNEI. The V segment lost 6 bases and the J segment 0 bases; nucleotides outside the gene matches: 2. The CDR3 is 14 amino acids. The CDR3, as DNA: TGTGCCAGCAGGGGGGGGGACTCCTACAATGAGCAGTTCTTC. Protein product: CASRGGDSYNEQFF.

V gene TRBV2 combines with J gene TRBJ1-2, with D hard to call. Trimming cost V 4 bases and J 4 bases, with 10 bases left between them. CDR3 length: 13 amino acids. CDR1 is SNHLY, CDR2 FYNNEI, per germline. For the CDR3, the DNA is TGTGCCAGCAGTGTGGTACAGACCTATGGCTACACCTTC. The encoded protein is CASSVVQTYGYTF.

The CDR3 DNA follows: TGTGCCAGCAGCGTAGGGTTAGCGGCGAACACCGGGGAGCTGTTTTTT. It is translated as CASSVGLAANTGELFF. The chain has TRBV9 and TRBJ2-2, with a tentative D call TRBD2 (6 bases). The CDR3 is 16 residues long. CDR1 SGDLS and CDR2 YYNGEE come from the germline V gene. V was pared by 0 bases and J by 0 bases, with 9 bases between.

The chain carries TRBV28 and TRBJ1-1; D might be TRBD1 (5 bases). The V and J ends lost 4 bases and 4 bases respectively, with 16 bases between them. This CDR3 is 15 amino acids long. Germline V gene sequence: CDR1 MDHEN, CDR2 SYDVKM. Here the CDR3 reads CASSSPRVFVTEAFF. CDR3 nucleotide sequence: TGTGCCAGCAGTTCTCCCAGGGTTTTTGTCACTGAAGCTTTCTTT.

As regards this clone: This sample includes further DNA sequences coding for the same CDR3. The chain links TRBV7-9 to TRBJ2-1; D perhaps matches TRBD2 (5 bases). Germline CDR1 and CDR2: SEHNR and FQNEAQ (reference sequence). This CDR3 spans 16 amino acids. Trimming took off 5 bases at V and 0 bases at J, with 14 bases between the two ends. CDR3 sequence: CASSPLGLSSYNEQFF. The CDR3 DNA reads as TGTGCCAGCAGCCCCTTAGGACTTTCCTCCTACAATGAGCAGTTCTTC.

CDR3 nucleotide sequence: TGTGCCAGCAGTAGTAGCTCCCAGTCCTACAATGAGCAGTTCTTC. Protein: CASSSSSQSYNEQFF. The chain links TRBV28 to TRBJ2-1; D is uncertain. CDR3 length equals 15 residues. Trimming removed 5 bases at V and 1 base at J, with 12 bases between. Germline V CDR1 and CDR2: MDHEN, SYDVKM.

V gene TRBV24-1 combines with J gene TRBJ2-2; 8 nucleotides align to TRBD1. V lost 7 bases and J lost 4; bases outside the gene matches: 4. The CDR3 runs 14 residues. The germline V gene encodes CDR1 KGHDR and CDR2 SFDVKD. As DNA, the CDR3 is TGTGCCACCAGACAGGGGGTCATCACCGGGGAGCTGTTTTTT. Protein product: CATRQGVITGELFF.

The chain joins TRBV13 to TRBJ1-2; D is uncertain. The V and J ends lost 5 bases and 8 bases respectively, with 15 bases between them. The CDR3 length is 13 residues. CDR1 and CDR2 (germline): PRHDT, FYEKMQ (reference sequence). The CDR3 DNA is TGTGCCAGCAGCCTTTGGAGGGCGCCGGGCTACACCTTC. The encoded protein is CASSLWRAPGYTF.

This chain connects TRBV19 to TRBJ1-6; D perhaps matches TRBD1 (5 bases). The germline V gene encodes CDR1 LNHDA and CDR2 SQIVND (reference sequence). This CDR3 is built from 13 residues. V lost 5 bases to trimming and J lost 6 bases, with 8 bases between them. This CDR3 reads CASSGGINSPLHF. The DNA for the CDR3 is TGTGCCAGTAGTGGGGGGATTAATTCACCCCTCCACTTT. Combining the CDR3 with reference TRBV19 and TRBJ1-6 gives the whole variable domain DGGITQSPKYLFRKEGQNVTLSCEQNLNHDAMYWYRQDPGQGLRLIYYSQIVNDFQKGDIAEGYSVSREKKESFPLTVTSAQKNPTAFYLCASSGGINSPLHFGNGTRLTVT.

This clone was found a few times. The V and J genes are TRBV14 and TRBJ1-2, with 12 positions matching TRBD1. V was pared by 2 bases and J by 10 bases, with 11 bases of the junction left unmatched. The CDR3 totals 16 residues. Germline V gene lookup returns CDR1 SGHDN and CDR2 FVKESK. This chain's CDR3 is CASSQFGTGTGGAYTF. The CDR3 DNA reads as TGTGCCAGCAGCCAATTCGGAACCGGGACAGGGGGCGCCTACACCTTC.

This clone occurred once. The genes are TRBV4-1 and TRBJ1-2; D not resolved. V lost 1 base and J 8 bases, leaving 20 bases between the germline ends. The CDR3 totals 16 residues. Germline V lookup: CDR1 MGHRA, CDR2 YSYEKL. Here the CDR3 reads CASSQVSSWAGGGYTF. CDR3 nucleotide sequence: TGCGCCAGCAGCCAAGTCTCCTCTTGGGCAGGAGGGGGCTACACCTTC.

The V gene is TRBV7-3, the J gene TRBJ2-7; 7 bases are a match to TRBD2. J was trimmed by 3 bases and V by 2 bases; bases with no gene match: 10. CDR3 length: 16 residues. Germline V gene data show CDR1 as SGHTA and CDR2 as FQGTGA. CDR3 bases: TGTGCCAGCAGCTTAGGTTCAGGTACTAGCGTCTACGAGCAGTACTTC. Its translation is CASSLGSGTSVYEQYF.

The chain recombines TRBV7-9 with TRBJ2-1, with D possibly TRBD2 on 6 matching bases. Germline V gene sequence: CDR1 SEHNR, CDR2 FQNEAQ (reference sequence). This CDR3 contains 14 residues. Trimming removed 7 bases from V and 3 bases from J, with 13 bases in between. The DNA of the CDR3 is TGTGCCAGCATCTCAACGGGAGTCTACAATGAGCAGTTCTTC. Protein product: CASISTGVYNEQFF. The entire variable domain, with the rest obtained from reference TRBV7-9 and TRBJ2-1, is as follows: DTGVSQNPRHKITKRGQNVTFRCDPISEHNRLYWYRQTLGQGPEFLTYFQNEAQLEKSRLLSDRFSAERPKGSFSTLEIQRTEQGDSAMYLCASISTGVYNEQFFGPGTRLTVL.

The chain combines TRBV10-3 with TRBJ1-1; 7 bases are a match to TRBD1. Germline CDR1 ENHRY, CDR2 SYGVKD. Trimming cost V 2 bases and J 0 bases; bases outside gene matches: 3. The CDR3 length is 15 residues. CDR3 residues: CAISERGLVNTEAFF. CDR3 DNA sequence: TGTGCCATCAGTGAGAGGGGGCTCGTGAACACTGAAGCTTTCTTT.

The chain recombines TRBV29-1 with TRBJ2-3; maybe TRBD2 (5 bases). CDR3 length: 17 amino acids. The ends were cut back, 6 bases at V and 0 bases at J, with 22 bases in the middle. Germline V gives CDR1 SQVTM, CDR2 ANQGSEA. Here the CDR3 reads CSVPRTADSTSTDTQYF. CDR3 nucleotide sequence: TGCAGCGTCCCAAGGACCGCGGACTCTACTAGCACAGATACGCAGTATTTT.

This clone was seen a few times. The rearrangement links TRBV3-1 (or the pseudogene TRBV3-2) to TRBJ2-3, with 9 bases lining up with TRBD1. Germline CDR1 is LGHDT and CDR2 is YNNKEL (reference sequence). The CDR3 sequence is 14 residues long. V was pared by 6 bases and J by 0 bases, with 1 base of the junction left unmatched. For the CDR3, the DNA is TGTGCCAGCAGGGGACAGGGTAGCACAGATACGCAGTATTTT. Translating it yields CASRGQGSTDTQYF.

The CDR3 region is CASSVRGQLNEQFF. Here the CDR3 DNA reads TGTGCCAGCAGCGTACGAGGACAGCTCAATGAGCAGTTCTTC. The J gene is TRBJ2-1, the V gene TRBV7-2, with D maybe TRBD1 (6 bases). This CDR3 comprises 14 residues. V was pared by 5 bases and J by 6 bases, with 14 bases between. CDR1 is SGHTA and CDR2 is FQGNSA in the germline V gene. The full variable domain, rest sourced from reference TRBV7-2 and TRBJ2-1, is GAGVSQSPSNKVTEKGKDVELRCDPISGHTALYWYRQSLGQGLEFLIYFQGNSAPDKSGLPSDRFSAERTGGSVSTLTIQRTQQEDSAVYLCASSVRGQLNEQFFGPGTRLTVL.